Shown below are 28 T cell receptor beta chains from a single sample sequenced in a study of blood T cell repertoires in COVID-19. This table comes from immunoSEQ multiplex PCR, and its TCRdb copy is limited to in-frame clones, with some not included. The table shows about 400,000 clones, with more than 80% occurring only once. Specimen: peripheral blood. These receptors originate from a woman aged 25 to 45 with active or convalescent COVID-19.

The rearrangement links TRBV6-5 to TRBJ1-1, with TRBD1 matching over 8 bases. The germline V gene encodes CDR1 MNHEY and CDR2 SVGAGI. The CDR3 is made up of 15 amino acids. Losses at the gene ends were 4 bases for V and 1 base for J; bases not matched to a gene: 5. The CDR3: CASSWLTGGNTEAFF. Written as DNA, the CDR3 is TGTGCCAGCAGTTGGTTAACAGGGGGGAACACTGAAGCTTTCTTT.

The rearrangement uses TRBV6-4 and TRBJ2-2; D call uncertain. The CDR3 is 14 amino acids. CDR1 and CDR2 from the germline V gene are MRHNA and SNTAGT. Trimming pared 3 bases from V and 2 bases from J, leaving 7 bases between. The CDR3 loop is CASSEAENTGELFF. DNA of the CDR3: TGTGCCAGCAGTGAGGCGGAAAACACCGGGGAGCTGTTTTTT.

The rearrangement links TRBV7-7 to TRBJ2-1; 11 positions match TRBD2. This CDR3 contains 15 residues. CDR1 and CDR2 from the germline V gene are SSHAT and FNYEAQ (reference sequence). The V and J ends lost 3 bases and 6 bases, in that order; junction bases with no gene match: 4. This CDR3 reads CASSFSSGGSNEQFF. CDR3 in DNA: TGTGCCAGCAGCTTTTCTAGCGGGGGGTCCAATGAGCAGTTCTTC.

The V gene is TRBV6-5, the J gene TRBJ1-2; no definite D call. Germline CDR1 and CDR2: MNHEY and SVGAGI. The CDR3 runs to 15 residues. Trimming stripped 2 bases from V and 4 bases from J, with 14 bases between. CDR3: CASSYEPEDAYGYTF. CDR3 DNA: TGTGCCAGCAGTTACGAGCCGGAGGATGCCTATGGCTACACCTTC.

This clone was observed a handful of times. The chain combines TRBV7-2 with TRBJ1-5, with TRBD1 matching over 8 bases. The CDR3 is 16 residues long. V lost 1 base and J lost 3; bases outside the gene matches: 5. CDR1 is SGHTA and CDR2 is FQGNSA in the germline V gene. CDR3 sequence: CASSLGQGIFNQPQHF. The DNA of the CDR3 is TGTGCCAGCAGCTTAGGACAGGGGATTTTCAATCAGCCCCAGCATTTT.

This chain connects TRBV7-2 to TRBJ2-5; D unclear. CDR1 and CDR2 (germline): SGHTA, FQGNSA. V lost 4 bases and J lost 2, with 8 bases in between. The CDR3 extends over 13 amino acids. CDR3 DNA sequence: TGTGCCAGCAGCTCAGTATGGCAAGAGACCCAGTACTTC. It translates to CASSSVWQETQYF. The full variable domain, completed using reference TRBV7-2 and TRBJ2-5, is GAGVSQSPSNKVTEKGKDVELRCDPISGHTALYWYRQSLGQGLEFLIYFQGNSAPDKSGLPSDRFSAERTGGSVSTLTIQRTQQEDSAVYLCASSSVWQETQYFGPGTRLLVL.

The chain links TRBV5-1 to TRBJ2-7; the match to TRBD2 covers 9 bases. V shed 4 bases, J shed 3 bases, and the junction held 11 bases outside the gene matches. Germline V gene lookup returns CDR1 SGHRS and CDR2 YFSETQ. This CDR3 comprises 16 residues. The CDR3 nucleotides are TGCGCCAGCAGCCTGTTAGCGGGAGCCAGAAACTACGAGCAGTACTTC. This gives the protein CASSLLAGARNYEQYF.

The rearrangement links TRBV25-1 to TRBJ2-7; 7 nucleotides match TRBD2. The CDR3 has 17 residues. V gave up 3 bases and J gave up 5 bases; unmatched junction bases: 16. Germline V gene data show CDR1 as MGHDK and CDR2 as SYGVNS. CDR3: CASSEDPGGGYSHEQYF. The CDR3 DNA reads as TGTGCCAGCAGTGAGGACCCGGGGGGAGGTTATAGTCACGAGCAGTACTTC.

The V call is TRBV7-9, the J call TRBJ1-1, with 8 bases aligning to TRBD1. V shed 5 bases, J shed 3 bases, and the junction held 8 bases outside the gene matches. The CDR3 loop spans 15 amino acids. Germline CDR1 and CDR2: SEHNR and FQNEAQ (reference sequence). DNA for the CDR3: TGTGCCAGCAGCATCGGGACAGGCGGTCACACTGAAGCTTTCTTT. Translating gives CASSIGTGGHTEAFF.

V and J are TRBV6-6 and TRBJ2-7; D gene ambiguous. V lost 2 bases to trimming and J lost 8 bases, with 7 bases between them. The CDR3 is 11 amino acids. The V gene's germline CDR1 is MNHNY and CDR2 SVGAGI (reference sequence). CDR3 protein: CASSYERQQYF. The CDR3, as DNA: TGTGCCAGCAGTTACGAGAGGCAGCAGTACTTC.

The V gene is TRBV19, the J gene TRBJ2-1; 11 positions match TRBD2. The ends lost 3 bases at V and 13 bases at J; junction bases unmatched: 11. Germline V gives CDR1 LNHDA, CDR2 SQIVND (reference sequence). The CDR3 consists of 15 residues. This CDR3 reads CASSMMGLAVSEQFF. The CDR3 nucleotides read TGTGCCAGTAGTATGATGGGACTAGCGGTATCAGAACAGTTCTTC.

V is TRBV10-2 and J is TRBJ1-4; 7 nucleotides line up with TRBD1. The germline gives CDR1 WSHSY, CDR2 SAAADI. This CDR3 region has 14 residues. V dropped 6 bases and J dropped 8; count of bases not matched to a gene: 9. CDR3 loop: CASRKGAQNEKLFF. CDR3 DNA: TGCGCCAGCAGAAAGGGGGCTCAGAACGAAAAACTGTTTTTT.

This clone has just one count. V is TRBV6-5 and J is TRBJ2-5; the match to TRBD1 covers 7 bases. Trimming removed 8 bases from V and 4 bases from J; junction bases left unmatched: 4. The CDR3 sequence is 12 residues long. The germline gives CDR1 MNHEY, CDR2 SVGAGI. The CDR3: CASGTVRETQYF. DNA of the CDR3: TGTGCCAGCGGGACAGTCCGAGAGACCCAGTACTTC.

The rearrangement links TRBV19 to TRBJ2-7, with 13 bases that match TRBD2. Germline V gene lookup returns CDR1 LNHDA and CDR2 SQIVND (reference sequence). Trimming removed 4 bases from V and 3 bases from J; junction bases left unmatched: 6. The CDR3 extends over 16 amino acids. The DNA for the CDR3 is TGTGCCAGTAGTACCTCGACTAGCGGGGGGTTCTACGAGCAGTACTTC. It is translated as CASSTSTSGGFYEQYF.

This clone appeared a single time. The CDR3 protein is CASSESGRGTEQYF. CDR3 nucleotide sequence: TGTGCCAGCAGTGAGAGTGGGAGGGGCACCGAGCAGTACTTC. The chain uses TRBV2 and TRBJ2-7, with 7 bases identical to TRBD2. The V segment lost 3 bases and the J segment 6 bases; nucleotides outside the gene matches: 8. The V gene's germline CDR1 is SNHLY and CDR2 FYNNEI. There are 14 residues in the CDR3.

The chain joins TRBV5-1 to TRBJ1-1; 10 bases map to TRBD1. The CDR3 is made up of 12 amino acids. Germline assignment: CDR1 SGHRS and CDR2 YFSETQ. V was clipped by 5 bases and J by 10 bases; unmatched bases: 5. CDR3 residues: CASRGQGTGAFF. The CDR3 DNA follows: TGCGCCAGCAGGGGACAGGGGACCGGAGCTTTCTTT. The variable domain in full, completed from reference TRBV5-1 and TRBJ1-1, reads KAGVTQTPRYLIKTRGQQVTLSCSPISGHRSVSWYQQTPGQGLQFLFEYFSETQRNKGNFPGRFSGRQFSNSRSEMNVSTLELGDSALYLCASRGQGTGAFFGQGTRLTVV.

V usage is TRBV12-5 and J usage is TRBJ2-5; 10 nucleotides align to TRBD1. Germline lookup yields CDR1 LGHNT and CDR2 FRNRAP. CDR3 length: 15 residues. Germline trimming cut 7 bases from V and 4 bases from J; bases unmatched to any gene: 9. The CDR3 loop reads CASAPRDRGGETQYF. The DNA of the CDR3 is TGTGCTAGTGCCCCTAGGGACAGGGGTGGAGAGACCCAGTACTTC.

The genes are TRBV5-6 and TRBJ1-2; tentative D call: TRBD1 (5 bases). CDR3 length: 13 residues. Per the germline V gene, CDR1 is SGHDT and CDR2 is YYEEEE. With 1 base removed from V and 8 bases from J, the gap between germline ends came to 12 bases. As DNA, the CDR3 is TGTGCCAGCAGCTTGAGTGGGGCAGACGGCTACACCTTC. As protein: CASSLSGADGYTF.

The chain carries TRBV18 and TRBJ2-1; 12 bases fit TRBD1. CDR1 is KGHSH, CDR2 LQKENI, per germline. V lost 3 bases and J lost 7; bases outside the gene matches: 4. CDR3 length: 15 residues. CDR3 in amino acids: CASSPGQGALNEQFF. CDR3 nucleotide sequence: TGTGCCAGCTCACCGGGACAGGGGGCACTTAATGAGCAGTTCTTC. Full variable domain (rest looked up from reference TRBV18 and TRBJ2-1): NAGVMQNPRHLVRRRGQEARLRCSPMKGHSHVYWYRQLPEEGLKFMVYLQKENIIDESGMPKERFSAEFPKEGPSILRIQQVVRGDSAAYFCASSPGQGALNEQFFGPGTRLTVL.

The chain employs TRBV4-1 and TRBJ2-5, with 11 bases that match TRBD1. Trimming cost V 1 base and J 4 bases; bases outside gene matches: 5. The CDR3 totals 16 residues. CDR1 and CDR2 (germline): MGHRA, YSYEKL. Written as DNA, the CDR3 is TGCGCCAGCAGCCAAGGGACAGGGGGCTTACTAGAGACCCAGTACTTC. It encodes CASSQGTGGLLETQYF.

The chain joins TRBV6-6 to TRBJ1-6; tentative D call: TRBD1 (6 bases). V lost 5 bases and J lost 9, with 23 bases in between. Germline CDR1 reads MNHNY; CDR2 reads SVGAGI (reference sequence). The CDR3 extends over 17 amino acids. CDR3 residues: CASSHTSNRVIGSPLHF. The CDR3 DNA follows: TGTGCCAGCAGTCACACATCCAACAGGGTAATAGGTTCACCCCTCCACTTT.

The chain uses TRBV5-1 and TRBJ1-2; 7 bases align to TRBD1. The CDR3 is 15 amino acids. The V gene's germline CDR1 is SGHRS and CDR2 YFSETQ. Trimming removed 0 bases from V and 8 bases from J; junction bases left unmatched: 10. As DNA, the CDR3 is TGCGCCAGCAGCTTGGATCAAGCAGGGGGTCGCGGCTACACCTTC. This encodes CASSLDQAGGRGYTF.

The genes are TRBV28 and TRBJ2-2; 11 bases are shared with TRBD1. Germline CDR1 reads MDHEN; CDR2 reads SYDVKM. V was clipped by 6 bases and J by 3 bases; unmatched bases: 6. This CDR3 contains 16 residues. CDR3 residues: CASRARDRGDTGELFF. The CDR3 bases are TGTGCCAGCAGAGCTAGGGACAGGGGGGACACCGGGGAGCTGTTTTTT.

This clone was seen a few times. The genes are TRBV6-5 and TRBJ1-2; D gene unclear. Germline V gene lookup returns CDR1 MNHEY and CDR2 SVGAGI. The ends were cut back, 4 bases at V and 8 bases at J, with 11 bases in the middle. CDR3 length: 12 amino acids. The DNA for the CDR3 is TGTGCCAGCAGTTCCCGGGTCCAGGGCTACACCTTC. Translating gives CASSSRVQGYTF.

This clone has only one observation. V and J are TRBV19 and TRBJ2-2; 13 bases fit TRBD2. V shed 3 bases and J 7 bases; nucleotides not matched to a gene: 5. CDR1 is LNHDA and CDR2 is SQIVND in the germline V gene (reference sequence). The CDR3 consists of 16 residues. CDR3 sequence (DNA): TGTGCCAGTAGTATGCCAGGACTAGCGGGAGTCGGGGAGCTGTTTTTT. Translating gives CASSMPGLAGVGELFF.

The chain employs TRBV30 and TRBJ2-2, with D possibly matching TRBD2 (7 bases). V was cut by 2 bases and J by 4 bases, with 14 bases left in between. The CDR3 extends over 15 amino acids. The germline V gene encodes CDR1 GTSNPN and CDR2 SVGIG (reference sequence). The CDR3 loop is CAWSPQRDTTGELFF. For the CDR3, the DNA is TGTGCCTGGAGTCCGCAGCGGGACACCACCGGGGAGCTGTTTTTT. Combining the CDR3 with reference TRBV30 and TRBJ2-2 gives the whole variable domain SQTIHQWPATLVQPVGSPLSLECTVEGTSNPNLYWYRQAAGRGLQLLFYSVGIGQISSEVPQNLSASRPQDRQFILSSKKLLLSDSGFYLCAWSPQRDTTGELFFGEGSRLTVL.

The chain couples TRBV6-6 to TRBJ1-1; D is possibly TRBD1 (6 bases). The CDR3 sequence is 11 residues long. Germline V gene lookup returns CDR1 MNHNY and CDR2 SVGAGI (reference sequence). V dropped 7 bases and J dropped 8 bases, with 11 bases sitting between them. CDR3 protein: CASNAGQEAFF. The CDR3 DNA follows: TGTGCCAGCAACGCCGGACAGGAAGCTTTCTTT.

In this sample, this clone turned up once. The genes are TRBV5-1 and TRBJ2-7; TRBD1 agrees at 7 bases. V trimming: 6 bases; J trimming: 2 bases; junction bases outside the gene matches: 8. Looked up from germline, CDR1 is SGHRS and CDR2 is YFSETQ. This CDR3 is 14 amino acids long. The CDR3 here is CASTGTEATYEQYF. DNA of the CDR3: TGCGCCAGCACCGGGACAGAGGCCACCTACGAGCAGTACTTC.